This entry lists 27 T cell receptor beta chains sequenced from one sample in a study of early T cells in non-severe SARS-CoV-2 infection. A single record per CDR3 protein comes from TCRdb applying MiXCR to the 5' RACE reads. The profile covers around 55,000 distinct CDR3 sequences, with around 12% appearing a single time and 1.4% taken by the ten largest. Sequencing was carried out using whole blood. The receptors come from an adult who was a healthcare worker with PCR-confirmed SARS-CoV-2 infection or an uninfected control (not recorded which).

V usage is TRBV14 and J usage is TRBJ1-2; D not certain. The CDR3 runs to 13 residues. Trimming stripped 0 bases from V and 6 bases from J, with 8 bases between. Per germline, CDR1 SGHDN and CDR2 FVKESK. The CDR3 bases are TGTGCCAGCAGCCAAGATCTCCAGGATGGCTACACCTTC. Encoded protein: CASSQDLQDGYTF.

This clonotype was recorded many times. V usage is TRBV6-6 and J usage is TRBJ2-2; TRBD1 aligns across 7 bases. The trim removed 0 bases at V and 3 bases at J, leaving 1 base unmatched. This CDR3 has 15 amino acids. Germline assignment: CDR1 MNHNY and CDR2 SVGAGI (reference sequence). The CDR3 nucleotides read TGTGCCAGCAGTTACTCAGGGGGCGACACCGGGGAGCTGTTTTTT. It is translated as CASSYSGGDTGELFF.

In this sample, this clonotype is medium-sized. The chain uses TRBV6-6 and TRBJ2-2; 10 bases fit TRBD1. Germline V gives CDR1 MNHNY, CDR2 SVGAGI (reference sequence). This CDR3 comprises 16 residues. V dropped 2 bases and J dropped 7; count of bases not matched to a gene: 7. The CDR3 spells CASSYPGTGELGELFF. The CDR3 nucleotides are TGTGCCAGCAGTTACCCCGGGACAGGGGAGCTCGGGGAGCTGTTTTTT.

This clonotype was detected many times. The genes are TRBV7-2 and TRBJ1-2; D gene unclear. The length of the CDR3 is 13 residues. CDR1 SGHTA and CDR2 FQGNSA come from the germline V gene. Trimming took 0 bases from V and 8 from J, leaving 10 bases between them. The CDR3 nucleotides are TGTGCCAGCAGCTTAGCAGGAGGTCGAGGCTACACCTTC. Its translation: CASSLAGGRGYTF.

This clonotype turned up a few times. The chain carries TRBV5-5 and TRBJ1-2, with D unclear. The CDR3 extends over 12 amino acids. V was clipped by 2 bases and J by 7 bases, with 9 bases between them. Germline CDR1 SGHKS, CDR2 YYEKEE (reference sequence). The CDR3 reads CASSLARSGYTF. The CDR3 region has the DNA TGTGCCAGCAGCTTAGCTCGGTCTGGCTACACCTTC. The variable domain in full, with the rest retrieved from reference TRBV5-5 and TRBJ1-2, is DAGVTQSPTHLIKTRGQQVTLRCSPISGHKSVSWYQQVLGQGPQFIFQYYEKEERGRGNFPDRFSARQFPNYSSELNVNALLLGDSALYLCASSLARSGYTFGSGTRLTVV.

A remark on this clonotype: A read error may explain this, as a much larger clone is one base away. The chain combines TRBV7-2 with TRBJ1-1; unclear D gene. The V gene's germline CDR1 is SGHTA and CDR2 FQGNSA. This CDR3 contains 14 residues. The CDR3 region is CASSLGVRLTEASF. CDR3 nucleotide sequence: TGTGCCAGCAGCTTAGGGGTAAGGCTCACTGAAGCTTCCTTT.

The chain has TRBV7-2 and TRBJ2-7; TRBD2 matches at 8 bases. The CDR3 has 19 residues. V was clipped by 3 bases and J by 1 base; unmatched bases: 17. CDR1 SGHTA and CDR2 FQGNSA come from the germline V gene. CDR3 loop: CASSFREVAGPFRSYEQYF. The CDR3 bases are TGTGCCAGCAGCTTTAGGGAAGTAGCGGGGCCCTTCAGGTCCTACGAGCAGTACTTC.

The gene calls are TRBV29-1 and TRBJ2-3, with D maybe TRBD2 (5 bases). Germline V lookup: CDR1 SQVTM, CDR2 ANQGSEA. The CDR3 is 13 residues long. The V gene lost 3 bases and the J gene lost 5 bases, with 12 bases spanning the gap. This CDR3 reads CSVDEGSQDTQYF. In nucleotides, the CDR3 is TGCAGCGTTGATGAGGGATCTCAAGATACGCAGTATTTT.

This clonotype was detected many times. The CDR3 loop is CAWSPLRGNYGYTF. The DNA for the CDR3 is TGTGCCTGGAGTCCCCTACGGGGGAACTATGGCTACACCTTC. The chain employs TRBV30 and TRBJ1-2, with D possibly being TRBD1 (5 bases). The germline V and J ends were trimmed by 2 bases and 2 bases, with 12 bases remaining between them. Germline lookup yields CDR1 GTSNPN and CDR2 SVGIG (reference sequence). The CDR3 is 14 amino acids.

V is TRBV5-1 and J is TRBJ2-5, with a tentative D call TRBD2 (5 bases). The CDR3 is 14 amino acids. Germline values: CDR1 SGHRS, CDR2 YFSETQ. V dropped 2 bases and J dropped 4 bases, with 12 bases sitting between them. The CDR3 is CASSFSGMGETQYF. The DNA for the CDR3 is TGCGCCAGCAGCTTTTCGGGAATGGGAGAGACCCAGTACTTC.

This clonotype came up many times. V and J are TRBV4-3 and TRBJ2-1; TRBD1 might be the D (6 bases). This CDR3 contains 14 residues. The germline gives CDR1 LGHNA, CDR2 YSLEER. V gave up 2 bases and J gave up 5 bases, with 10 bases separating them. Written as DNA, the CDR3 is TGCGCCAGCAGCCAACAGGGGACGGACAATGAGCAGTTCTTC. This encodes CASSQQGTDNEQFF.

The chain is built from TRBV5-1 and TRBJ1-1, with a weak D call TRBD1 (6 bases). In germline, CDR1 is SGHRS, CDR2 YFSETQ. CDR3 size: 13 residues. Trimming removed 6 bases from V and 4 bases from J, with 13 bases in between. The CDR3 coding sequence is TGCGCCAGCAACAGGGACATAAGCACTGAAGCTTTCTTT. It codes for CASNRDISTEAFF.

This sequence joins TRBV5-1 and TRBJ2-7; D is possibly TRBD1 (5 bases). V was shortened by 2 bases and J by 5 bases, with 8 bases between the two germline ends. The CDR3 consists of 12 residues. CDR1 SGHRS and CDR2 YFSETQ come from the germline V gene. The CDR3 DNA follows: TGCGCCAGCAGCTTCCAGGGCGACGAGCAGTACTTC. This translates into CASSFQGDEQYF.

This clonotype occurred a few times. The V gene is TRBV5-5, the J gene TRBJ2-5, with D uncertain. V was shortened by 1 base and J by 9 bases, with 16 bases between the two germline ends. The CDR3 is made up of 14 amino acids. CDR1 and CDR2 (germline): SGHKS, YYEKEE (reference sequence). CDR3 sequence reads: CASSLWWEPGAQYF. The CDR3, as DNA: TGTGCCAGCAGCTTGTGGTGGGAACCTGGGGCCCAGTACTTC.

This sequence joins TRBV12-3 or TRBV12-4 and TRBJ2-3; D possibly corresponds to TRBD2 (5 bases). CDR3 size: 15 residues. The V end lost 5 bases, the J end lost 4 bases, and 16 bases lay between the germline ends. CDR3 loop: CASSLRGLSSDTQYF. The CDR3 nucleotides read TGTGCCAGCAGTCTCAGAGGACTCAGCTCAGATACGCAGTATTTT.

This clonotype was observed at least ten times. The chain joins TRBV7-9 to TRBJ2-1; no clear D gene. CDR1 is SEHNR, CDR2 FQNEAQ, per germline (reference sequence). There are 17 residues in the CDR3. Trimming left V 5 bases short and J 0 bases short, with 17 bases between. The chain's CDR3 is CASSPRFGSSSYNEQFF. CDR3 nucleotides: TGTGCCAGCAGCCCCAGGTTTGGCTCCAGCTCCTACAATGAGCAGTTCTTC.

This clonotype was observed many times. This rearrangement joins TRBV14 to TRBJ2-4; D is unresolved. Looked up from germline, CDR1 is SGHDN and CDR2 is FVKESK. V was trimmed by 7 bases and J by 9 bases, leaving 22 bases between them. The CDR3 length is 15 residues. CDR3 region: CASNHVQLGGVIQYF. In DNA, the CDR3 is TGTGCCAGCAACCACGTCCAGTTGGGTGGTGTCATTCAGTACTTC.

In its sample, this clonotype was seen a few times. The chain carries TRBV6-1 and TRBJ2-3, with TRBD1 matching 7 bases. V shed 4 bases and J 2 bases; nucleotides not matched to a gene: 12. Germline CDR1 and CDR2: MNHNS and SASEGT. This CDR3 comprises 17 residues. The CDR3 here is CASSAPRGKAYTDTQYF. CDR3 nucleotide sequence: TGTGCCAGCAGTGCTCCCAGGGGGAAGGCCTACACAGATACGCAGTATTTT.

This chain links TRBV23-1 with TRBJ2-7, with D unresolved. TRBV23-1 carries the ORF label, with uncertain function. This CDR3 has 15 residues. Deletions cut 8 bases from V and 2 bases from J, with 19 bases between. The CDR3 nucleotides read TGCGCCAGCTGCACGTCGCAGCGCCTCACCTACGAGCAGTACTTC. Its translation: CASCTSQRLTYEQYF.

This clonotype has more than one count but fewer than ten. The chain has TRBV2 and TRBJ2-7, with 9 bases lining up with TRBD2. Trimming cost V 5 bases and J 2 bases; bases outside gene matches: 1. This CDR3 spans 13 amino acids. The germline V gene encodes CDR1 SNHLY and CDR2 FYNNEI. The CDR3 here is CASSPSGAYEQYF. Written as DNA, the CDR3 is TGTGCCAGCAGTCCTAGCGGGGCCTACGAGCAGTACTTC.

The rearrangement uses TRBV19 and TRBJ2-5; 7 nucleotides align to TRBD1. This CDR3 comprises 17 residues. The germline gives CDR1 LNHDA, CDR2 SQIVND (reference sequence). With V trimmed by 5 bases and J by 4 bases, 16 bases remained unmatched. In DNA form, the CDR3 reads TGTGCCAGTAGTGCCGAGGGGGCGCTTCGGTCAAGAGAGACCCAGTACTTC. This translates into CASSAEGALRSRETQYF.

The V gene is TRBV10-2, the J gene TRBJ1-2; weak D call: TRBD1 (6 bases). Trimming shortened V by 3 bases and J by 8 bases, and 19 bases separated the two germline ends. The CDR3 runs to 15 residues. The germline CDR1 and CDR2 sequences are WSHSY and SAAADI. In DNA, the CDR3 is TGCGCCAGCAGTGACCCCCCGCGGGGACAAGAAGGCTACACCTTC. It is translated as CASSDPPRGQEGYTF.

This rearrangement joins TRBV6-1 to TRBJ1-1; no clear D gene. The CDR3 totals 15 residues. Trimming cost V 5 bases and J 1 base, with 14 bases left between them. The V gene's germline CDR1 is MNHNS and CDR2 SASEGT. CDR3 region: CASSFPGEGNTEAFF. The CDR3 region has the DNA TGTGCCAGCAGTTTCCCGGGTGAGGGGAACACTGAAGCTTTCTTT.

This clonotype came up many times. This chain connects TRBV7-2 to TRBJ2-3, with 14 bases that match TRBD2. Germline V gene data show CDR1 as SGHTA and CDR2 as FQGNSA. J gave up 3 bases and V 3 bases, and 8 bases lay outside the gene matches. This CDR3 has 18 amino acids. The CDR3 loop is CASSLAWTSGGRTDTQYF. CDR3 in DNA: TGTGCCAGCAGCTTGGCTTGGACTAGCGGGGGGCGAACAGATACGCAGTATTTT.

This clonotype appeared once. Being one base from a much bigger clone, this may be a read error. The genes are TRBV7-6 and TRBJ2-2; D is unresolved. V shed 5 bases and J shed 0 bases, with 13 bases lying between them. From germline, CDR1 is SGHVS and CDR2 FNYEAQ. The CDR3 spans 16 residues. DNA for the CDR3: TGTGCCAGCAGCCGGTCTTTGGGGACGAACACCGGGGAGCTGTTTTTT. This sequence encodes CASSRSLGTNTGELFF.

There are a few counts of this clonotype. The chain is built from TRBV20-1 and TRBJ2-3; D not resolved. The CDR3 has 13 residues. Germline CDR1 DFQATT, CDR2 SNEGSKA (reference sequence). Trimming left V 3 bases short and J 4 bases short, with 11 bases between. In DNA form, the CDR3 reads TGCAGTGCTAGCGGCCTAGAGGCAGATACGCAGTATTTT. It is translated as CSASGLEADTQYF.

This chain connects TRBV20-1 to TRBJ1-1; no clear D gene. The CDR3 spans 14 residues. Germline CDR1 DFQATT, CDR2 SNEGSKA (reference sequence). Deletions cut 4 bases from V and 0 bases from J, with 12 bases between. The CDR3 here is CSAMDLFMNTEAFF. In DNA form, the CDR3 reads TGCAGTGCTATGGATCTTTTCATGAACACTGAAGCTTTCTTT.